The following is a T cell receptor (beta chain) sequence with its context. CDR3 length: 14 amino acids. V lost 5 bases and J 0 bases, leaving 8 bases between the germline ends. In germline, CDR1 is MDHEN, CDR2 SYDVKM. Clones were read by immunoSEQ multiplex PCR, and TCRdb kept only the in-frame ones, dropping some. Found here are 45,000 to 55,000 clones, approximately 96% of them singletons; the top ten hold 0.075% to 0.095%. The sample comes from a study of T cells after somatic rescue of genetic block. This TCR came from a child less than two years old. Material for sequencing was peripheral blood mononuclear cells (PBMCs). The chain combines TRBV28 with TRBJ2-1; D unclear. CDR3 sequence reads: CASSLQSSYNEQFF. The CDR3 DNA reads TGTGCCAGCAGTCTACAGAGCTCCTACAATGAGCAGTTCTTC.